This entry is about one T cell receptor beta chain. Alongside a J-beta primer mix, a sample-barcoded 5' primer served in a second PCR lasting roughly 6 to 11 cycles. Each CDR3 protein gets one entry after TCRdb re-called the 5' RACE reads with MiXCR. Here the sample spans 1.5 million to 2 million distinct CDR3 sequences, roughly 27% being singletons. This entry comes from a study of blood T cells in healthy people across ages. The germline V gene encodes CDR1 SQVTM and CDR2 ANQGSEA. J lost 5 bases, V lost 8 bases, and 10 bases had no gene match. The CDR3 has 14 residues. Sequencing used blood. The source of this sequence is a woman in her twenties or thirties in good health. The chain combines TRBV29-1 with TRBJ2-5; 11 nucleotides match TRBD2. Here the CDR3 reads CSNGKTSGMETQYF. The DNA of the CDR3 is TGCAGCAATGGGAAGACTAGCGGGATGGAGACCCAGTACTTC.